These 13 T cell receptor beta chains were sequenced from one sample in a study of human T cells and chemical hapten exposure. From the RACE reads, TCRdb called clonotypes with MiXCR, one entry per CDR3 protein. The repertoire has just over 80,000 distinct CDR3 sequences, roughly 10% of them found once; the top ten carry around 4.2%. Noted time point: patch test 1, 2 weeks after DPC sensitization. The treatment: therapeutic diphenylcyclopropenone sensitization with weekly scalp DPC. Sample: whole blood, taken in connection with sensitization to the hapten diphenylcyclopropenone (DPC). The source is a woman between 45 and 65 years old with alopecia areata. Some clones in this sample may be carry-over from other donors' samples.

This clonotype was recorded at least ten times. The rearrangement uses TRBV29-1 and TRBJ1-3; D unclear. Trimming took 4 bases from V and 0 from J, leaving 7 bases between them. CDR1 SQVTM and CDR2 ANQGSEA come from the germline V gene. The CDR3 runs to 13 residues. The chain's CDR3 is CSVVGDSGNTIYF. The CDR3 region has the DNA TGCAGCGTTGTCGGAGACTCTGGAAACACCATATATTTT.

Ten or more counts support this clonotype. This chain uses TRBV4-1 with TRBJ2-7; 10 bases agree with TRBD2. The J segment lost 2 bases and the V segment lost 1 base, leaving 2 bases of the junction unmatched. CDR3 length: 15 amino acids. Germline V gene sequence: CDR1 MGHRA, CDR2 YSYEKL. The CDR3 DNA is TGCGCCAGCAGCCAAGCTAGCGGGAGTACCTACGAGCAGTACTTC. It is translated as CASSQASGSTYEQYF.

The chain joins TRBV10-3 to TRBJ2-5; D remains ambiguous. This CDR3 comprises 12 residues. V was trimmed by 5 bases and J by 6 bases, leaving 10 bases between them. Germline CDR1 reads ENHRY; CDR2 reads SYGVKD. CDR3 sequence reads: CAISSLGQTQYF. The CDR3 DNA reads TGTGCCATCAGTTCGCTAGGGCAGACCCAGTACTTC.

This clonotype came up a few times. The chain uses TRBV27 and TRBJ1-1, with a weak D call TRBD1 (6 bases). This CDR3 contains 13 residues. Trimming removed 6 bases at V and 8 bases at J, with 16 bases between. Germline V gene sequence: CDR1 MNHEY, CDR2 SMNVEV (reference sequence). The CDR3 reads CASSPGQRREAFF. Here the CDR3 DNA reads TGTGCCAGCAGCCCAGGACAGCGCAGAGAAGCTTTCTTT.

This clonotype occurred a few times. V and J are TRBV6-5 and TRBJ2-7, with a weak D call TRBD2 (5 bases). V was shortened by 2 bases and J by 6 bases, with 14 bases between the two germline ends. This CDR3 is 14 amino acids long. Germline V lookup: CDR1 MNHEY, CDR2 SVGAGI. The CDR3, as DNA: TGTGCCAGCAGTTACGATCTGAGGGCGTCCGAGCAGTACTTC. The encoded protein is CASSYDLRASEQYF.

V and J are TRBV12-3 or TRBV12-4 and TRBJ1-1; D not resolved. V was shortened by 2 bases and J by 3 bases, with 10 bases between the two germline ends. The CDR3 contains 14 residues. The CDR3 loop is CASSLRQVHTEAFF. The CDR3 bases are TGTGCCAGCAGTTTACGGCAGGTCCACACTGAAGCTTTCTTT.

The V gene is TRBV29-1, the J gene TRBJ2-1; 14 positions agree with TRBD2. With 3 bases clipped from V and 3 bases from J, the junction kept 4 bases outside the gene matches. Germline CDR1 SQVTM, CDR2 ANQGSEA. This CDR3 comprises 16 residues. The CDR3 nucleotides read TGCAGCGTTGAGCCCGGGACTAGCGGGGGCTACAATGAGCAGTTCTTC. Translated: CSVEPGTSGGYNEQFF.

This clonotype appeared a few times. This chain joins TRBV6-2 or TRBV6-3 and TRBJ1-5; 10 bases are a match to TRBD1. Losses at the gene ends were 6 bases for V and 4 bases for J; bases not matched to a gene: 6. This CDR3 contains 15 residues. Germline V gene data show CDR1 as MNHEY and CDR2 as SVGEGT. Written as DNA, the CDR3 is TGTGCCAGCAGCCTCCGGGACAGGGGTAATCAGCCCCAGCATTTT. This translates into CASSLRDRGNQPQHF.

This clonotype was observed a few times. V and J are TRBV27 and TRBJ1-6, with a possible D match to TRBD1 (5 bases). The V end was cut by 6 bases, the J end by 9 bases, with 18 bases between. CDR3 length: 15 residues. From germline, CDR1 is MNHEY and CDR2 SMNVEV (reference sequence). CDR3 bases: TGTGCCAGCAGGGGCCCCCGACAGTCGGCTTCACCCCTCCACTTT. It encodes CASRGPRQSASPLHF.

This sequence joins TRBV6-2 or TRBV6-3 and TRBJ2-1; TRBD1 agrees at 8 bases. The CDR3 spans 15 residues. CDR1 and CDR2 (germline): MNHEY, SVGEGT. The V gene end was trimmed by 6 bases and the J gene end by 3 bases; junction bases not matched to a gene: 7. The CDR3 protein is CASRIQTGVYNEQFF. The CDR3 nucleotides read TGTGCCAGCAGAATTCAGACAGGGGTCTACAATGAGCAGTTCTTC.

The sample holds many counts of this clonotype. The chain carries TRBV7-2 and TRBJ2-7; D unclear. From germline, CDR1 is SGHTA and CDR2 FQGNSA. Trimming took 0 bases from V and 2 from J, leaving 11 bases between them. This CDR3 has 15 residues. The CDR3 bases are TGTGCCAGCAGCTTAGCGTTTTCAGCGACCTACGAGCAGTACTTC. Protein sequence: CASSLAFSATYEQYF. Looking up the rest from reference TRBV7-2 and TRBJ2-7 gives the full variable domain: GAGVSQSPSNKVTEKGKDVELRCDPISGHTALYWYRQSLGQGLEFLIYFQGNSAPDKSGLPSDRFSAERTGGSVSTLTIQRTQQEDSAVYLCASSLAFSATYEQYFGPGTRLTVT.

This clonotype was seen a few times. V gene TRBV5-5 combines with J gene TRBJ1-1; weak D call: TRBD1 (5 bases). Germline CDR1 reads SGHKS; CDR2 reads YYEKEE (reference sequence). V was trimmed by 2 bases and J by 7 bases, leaving 6 bases between them. The CDR3 runs 11 residues. The CDR3 is CASSFTGEAFF. The CDR3, as DNA: TGTGCCAGCAGCTTTACAGGTGAAGCTTTCTTT.

This clonotype was picked up a small number of times. CDR3 amino acids: CASSLALSGYTF. As DNA, the CDR3 is TGTGCCAGCAGCTTGGCCCTAAGTGGCTACACCTTC. The V and J genes are TRBV7-9 and TRBJ1-2; D is unclear. CDR1 is SEHNR, CDR2 FQNEAQ, per germline (reference sequence). V shed 3 bases and J shed 7 bases, with 9 bases lying between them. The CDR3 is 12 amino acids. Filled out from reference TRBV7-9 and TRBJ1-2, the complete variable domain reads DTGVSQNPRHKITKRGQNVTFRCDPISEHNRLYWYRQTLGQGPEFLTYFQNEAQLEKSRLLSDRFSAERPKGSFSTLEIQRTEQGDSAMYLCASSLALSGYTFGSGTRLTVV.